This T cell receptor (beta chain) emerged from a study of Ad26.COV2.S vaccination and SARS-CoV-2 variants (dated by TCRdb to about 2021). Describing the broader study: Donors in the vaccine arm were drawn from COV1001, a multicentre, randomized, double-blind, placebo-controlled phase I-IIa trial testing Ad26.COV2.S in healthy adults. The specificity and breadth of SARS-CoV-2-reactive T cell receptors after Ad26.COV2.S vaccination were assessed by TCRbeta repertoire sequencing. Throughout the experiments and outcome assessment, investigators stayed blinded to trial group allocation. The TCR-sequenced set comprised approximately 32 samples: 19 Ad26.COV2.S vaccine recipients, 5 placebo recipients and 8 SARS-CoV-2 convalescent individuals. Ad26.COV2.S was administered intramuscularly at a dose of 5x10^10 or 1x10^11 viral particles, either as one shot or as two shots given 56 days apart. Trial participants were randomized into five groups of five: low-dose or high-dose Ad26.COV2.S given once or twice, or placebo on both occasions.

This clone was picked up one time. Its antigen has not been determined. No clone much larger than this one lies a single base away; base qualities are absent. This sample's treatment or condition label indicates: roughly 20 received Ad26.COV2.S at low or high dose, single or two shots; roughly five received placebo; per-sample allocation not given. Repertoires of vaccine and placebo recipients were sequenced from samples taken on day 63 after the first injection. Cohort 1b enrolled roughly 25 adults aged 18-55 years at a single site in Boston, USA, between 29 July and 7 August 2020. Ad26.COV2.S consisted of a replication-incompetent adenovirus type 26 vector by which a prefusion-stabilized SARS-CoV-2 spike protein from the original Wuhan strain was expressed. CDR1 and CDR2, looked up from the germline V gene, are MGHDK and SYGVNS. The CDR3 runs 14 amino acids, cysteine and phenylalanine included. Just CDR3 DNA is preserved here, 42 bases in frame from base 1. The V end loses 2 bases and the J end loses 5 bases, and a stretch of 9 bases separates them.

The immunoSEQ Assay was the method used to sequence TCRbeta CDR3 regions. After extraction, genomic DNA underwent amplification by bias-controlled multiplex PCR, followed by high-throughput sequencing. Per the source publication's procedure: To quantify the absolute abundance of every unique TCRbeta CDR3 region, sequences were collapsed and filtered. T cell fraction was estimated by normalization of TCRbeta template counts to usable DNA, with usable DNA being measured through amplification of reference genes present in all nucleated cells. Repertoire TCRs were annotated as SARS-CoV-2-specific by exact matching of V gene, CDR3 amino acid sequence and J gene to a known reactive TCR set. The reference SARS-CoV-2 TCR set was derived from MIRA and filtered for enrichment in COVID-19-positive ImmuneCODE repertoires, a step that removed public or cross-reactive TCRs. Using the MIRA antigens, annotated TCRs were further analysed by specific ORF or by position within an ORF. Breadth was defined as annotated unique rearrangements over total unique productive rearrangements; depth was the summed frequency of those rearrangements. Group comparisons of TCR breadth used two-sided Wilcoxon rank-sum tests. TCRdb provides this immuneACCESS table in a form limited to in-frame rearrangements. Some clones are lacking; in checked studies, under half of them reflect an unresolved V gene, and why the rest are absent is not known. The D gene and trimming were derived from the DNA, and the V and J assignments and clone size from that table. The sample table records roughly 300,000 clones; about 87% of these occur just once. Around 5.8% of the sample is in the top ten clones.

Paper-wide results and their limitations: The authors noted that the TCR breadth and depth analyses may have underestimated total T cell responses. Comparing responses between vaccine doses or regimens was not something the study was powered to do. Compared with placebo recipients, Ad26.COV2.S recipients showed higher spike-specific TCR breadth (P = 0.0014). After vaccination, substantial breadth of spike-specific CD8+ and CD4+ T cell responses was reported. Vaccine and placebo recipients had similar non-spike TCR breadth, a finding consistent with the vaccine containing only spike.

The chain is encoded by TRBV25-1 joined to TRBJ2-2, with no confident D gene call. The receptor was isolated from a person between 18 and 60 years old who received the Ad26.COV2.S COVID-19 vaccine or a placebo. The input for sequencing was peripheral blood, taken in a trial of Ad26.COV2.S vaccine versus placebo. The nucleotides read TGTGCCAGCAGTGAAGTTTTAAGTACCGGGGAGCTGTTTTTT. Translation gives CASSEVLSTGELFF.